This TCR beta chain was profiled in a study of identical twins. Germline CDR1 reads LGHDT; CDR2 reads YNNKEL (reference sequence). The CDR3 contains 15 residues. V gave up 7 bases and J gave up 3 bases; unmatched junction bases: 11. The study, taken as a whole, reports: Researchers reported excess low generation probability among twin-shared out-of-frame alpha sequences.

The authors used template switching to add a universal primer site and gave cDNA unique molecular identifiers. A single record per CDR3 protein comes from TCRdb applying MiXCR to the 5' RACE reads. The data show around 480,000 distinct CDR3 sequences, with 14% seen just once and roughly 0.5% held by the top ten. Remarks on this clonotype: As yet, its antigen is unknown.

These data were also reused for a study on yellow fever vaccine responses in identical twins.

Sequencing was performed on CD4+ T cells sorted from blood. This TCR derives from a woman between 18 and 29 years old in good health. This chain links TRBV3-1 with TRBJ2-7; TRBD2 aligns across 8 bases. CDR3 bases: TGTGCCAGCACCCCGAGAGGCGGGGGGAACTACGAGCAGTACTTC. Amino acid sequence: CASTPRGGGNYEQYF.